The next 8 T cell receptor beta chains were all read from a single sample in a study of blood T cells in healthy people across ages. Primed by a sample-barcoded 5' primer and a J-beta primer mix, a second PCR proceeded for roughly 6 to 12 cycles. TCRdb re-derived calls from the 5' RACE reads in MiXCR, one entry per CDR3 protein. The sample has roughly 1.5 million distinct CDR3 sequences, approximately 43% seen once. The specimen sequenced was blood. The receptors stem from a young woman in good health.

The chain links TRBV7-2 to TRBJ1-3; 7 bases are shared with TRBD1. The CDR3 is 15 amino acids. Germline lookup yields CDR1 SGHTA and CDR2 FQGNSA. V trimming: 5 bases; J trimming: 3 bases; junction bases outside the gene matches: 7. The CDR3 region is CASSQGGTYGNTIYF. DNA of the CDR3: TGTGCCAGCAGCCAGGGGGGGACCTATGGAAACACCATATATTTT.

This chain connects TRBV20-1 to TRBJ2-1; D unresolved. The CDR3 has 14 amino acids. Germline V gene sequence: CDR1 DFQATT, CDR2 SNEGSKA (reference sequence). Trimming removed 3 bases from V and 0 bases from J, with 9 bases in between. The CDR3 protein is CSARARSSYNEQFF. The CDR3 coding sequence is TGCAGTGCTAGGGCTCGGAGCTCCTACAATGAGCAGTTCTTC.

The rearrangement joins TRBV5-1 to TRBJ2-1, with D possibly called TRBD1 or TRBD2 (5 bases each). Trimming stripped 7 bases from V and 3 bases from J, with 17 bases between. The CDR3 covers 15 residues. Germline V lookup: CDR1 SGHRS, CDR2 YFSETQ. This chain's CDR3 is CASCSSTADYNEQFF. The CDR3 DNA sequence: TGCGCCAGCTGCTCGTCGACAGCGGACTACAATGAGCAGTTCTTC.

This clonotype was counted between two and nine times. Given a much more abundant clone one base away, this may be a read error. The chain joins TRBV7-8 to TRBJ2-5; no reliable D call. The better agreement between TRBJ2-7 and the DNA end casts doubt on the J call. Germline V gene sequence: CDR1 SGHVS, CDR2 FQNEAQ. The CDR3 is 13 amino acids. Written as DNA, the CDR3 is TGTGCCATCAGCCGAGACACCTTCTACGAGCAGTACTTC. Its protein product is CAISRDTFYEQYF.

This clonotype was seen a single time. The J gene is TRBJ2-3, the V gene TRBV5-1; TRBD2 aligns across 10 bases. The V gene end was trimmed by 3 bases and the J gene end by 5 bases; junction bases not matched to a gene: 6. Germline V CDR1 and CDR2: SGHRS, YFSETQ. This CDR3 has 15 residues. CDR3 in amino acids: CASSSLAGGEDTQYF. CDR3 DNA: TGCGCCAGCAGCTCATTAGCGGGAGGAGAAGATACGCAGTATTTT.

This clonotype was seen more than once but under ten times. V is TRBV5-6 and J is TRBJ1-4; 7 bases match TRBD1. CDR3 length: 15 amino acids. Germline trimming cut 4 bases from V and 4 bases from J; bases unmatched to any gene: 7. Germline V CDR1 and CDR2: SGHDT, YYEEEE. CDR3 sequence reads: CASSRRQGRNEKLFF. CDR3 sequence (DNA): TGTGCCAGCAGCCGACGACAGGGACGTAATGAAAAACTGTTTTTT. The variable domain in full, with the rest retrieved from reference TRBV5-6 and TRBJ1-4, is DAGVTQSPTHLIKTRGQQVTLRCSPKSGHDTVSWYQQALGQGPQFIFQYYEEEERQRGNFPDRFSGHQFPNYSSELNVNALLLGDSALYLCASSRRQGRNEKLFFGSGTQLSVL.

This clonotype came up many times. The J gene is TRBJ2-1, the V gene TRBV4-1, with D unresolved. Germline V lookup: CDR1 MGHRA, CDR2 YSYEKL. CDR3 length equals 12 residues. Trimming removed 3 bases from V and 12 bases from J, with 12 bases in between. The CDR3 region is CASSHHLGRQFF. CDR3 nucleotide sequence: TGCGCCAGCAGCCACCACCTGGGTCGGCAGTTCTTC.

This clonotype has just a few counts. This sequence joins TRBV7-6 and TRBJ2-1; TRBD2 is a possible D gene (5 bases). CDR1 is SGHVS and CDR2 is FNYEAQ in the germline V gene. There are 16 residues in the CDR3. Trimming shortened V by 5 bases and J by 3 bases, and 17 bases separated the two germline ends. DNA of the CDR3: TGTGCCAGCAGCACAGAGCCGGGAAAGATCTACAATGAGCAGTTCTTC. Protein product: CASSTEPGKIYNEQFF.